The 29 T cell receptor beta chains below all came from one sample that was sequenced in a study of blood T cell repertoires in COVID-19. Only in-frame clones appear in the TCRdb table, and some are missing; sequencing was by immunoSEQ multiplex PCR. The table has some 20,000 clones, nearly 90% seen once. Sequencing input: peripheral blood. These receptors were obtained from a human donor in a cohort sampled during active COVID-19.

The CDR3 loop is CASSLSAGTDTEAFF. As DNA, the CDR3 is TGTGCCAGCAGCTTAAGCGCGGGGACAGACACTGAAGCTTTCTTT. The chain carries TRBV7-8 and TRBJ1-1, with 7 bases matching TRBD1. CDR1 and CDR2 (germline): SGHVS, FQNEAQ. V shed 2 bases, J shed 3 bases, and the junction held 6 bases outside the gene matches. CDR3 length equals 15 residues.

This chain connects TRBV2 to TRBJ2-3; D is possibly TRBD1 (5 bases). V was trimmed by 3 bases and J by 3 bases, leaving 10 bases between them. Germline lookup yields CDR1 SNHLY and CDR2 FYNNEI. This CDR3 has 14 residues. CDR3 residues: CASSDGAETDTQYF. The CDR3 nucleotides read TGTGCCAGCAGTGATGGGGCAGAGACAGATACGCAGTATTTT.

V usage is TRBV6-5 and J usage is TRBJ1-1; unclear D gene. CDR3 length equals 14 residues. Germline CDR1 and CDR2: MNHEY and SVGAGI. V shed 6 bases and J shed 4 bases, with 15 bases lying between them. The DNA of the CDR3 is TGTGCCAGCAGACGGGTCTCTGAGGGCACTGAAGCTTTCTTT. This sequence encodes CASRRVSEGTEAFF.

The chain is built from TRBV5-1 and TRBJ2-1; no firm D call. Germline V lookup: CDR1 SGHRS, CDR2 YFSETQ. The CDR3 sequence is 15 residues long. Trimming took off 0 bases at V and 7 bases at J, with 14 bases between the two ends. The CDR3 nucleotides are TGCGCCAGCAGCTTGGGCAGTTCTGCTTCGAATGAGCAGTTCTTC. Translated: CASSLGSSASNEQFF.

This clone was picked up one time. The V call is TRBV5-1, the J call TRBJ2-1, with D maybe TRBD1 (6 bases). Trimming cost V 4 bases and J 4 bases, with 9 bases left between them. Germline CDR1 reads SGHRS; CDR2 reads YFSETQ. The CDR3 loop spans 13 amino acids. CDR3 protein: CASSAGQYNEQFF. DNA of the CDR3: TGCGCCAGCAGCGCCGGACAGTACAATGAGCAGTTCTTC. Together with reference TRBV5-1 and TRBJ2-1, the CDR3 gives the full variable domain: KAGVTQTPRYLIKTRGQQVTLSCSPISGHRSVSWYQQTPGQGLQFLFEYFSETQRNKGNFPGRFSGRQFSNSRSEMNVSTLELGDSALYLCASSAGQYNEQFFGPGTRLTVL.

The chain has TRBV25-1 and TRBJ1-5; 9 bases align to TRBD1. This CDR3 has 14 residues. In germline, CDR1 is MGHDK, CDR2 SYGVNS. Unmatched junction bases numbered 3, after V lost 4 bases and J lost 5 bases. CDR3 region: CASSAGQGDQPQHF. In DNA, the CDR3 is TGTGCCAGCAGTGCGGGACAGGGAGATCAGCCCCAGCATTTT.

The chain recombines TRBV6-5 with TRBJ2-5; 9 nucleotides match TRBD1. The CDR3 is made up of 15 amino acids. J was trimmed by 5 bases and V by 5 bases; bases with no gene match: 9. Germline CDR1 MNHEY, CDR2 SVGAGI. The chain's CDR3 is CASSPRDRARETQYF. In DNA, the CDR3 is TGTGCCAGCAGTCCGCGGGACAGGGCCAGGGAGACCCAGTACTTC.

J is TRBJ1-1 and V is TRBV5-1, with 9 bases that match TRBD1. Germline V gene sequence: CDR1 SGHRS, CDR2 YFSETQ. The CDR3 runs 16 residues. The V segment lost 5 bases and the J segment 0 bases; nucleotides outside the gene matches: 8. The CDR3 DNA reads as TGCGCCAGCAGTTTCGGGACAGGGCACCTGAACACTGAAGCTTTCTTT. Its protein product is CASSFGTGHLNTEAFF.

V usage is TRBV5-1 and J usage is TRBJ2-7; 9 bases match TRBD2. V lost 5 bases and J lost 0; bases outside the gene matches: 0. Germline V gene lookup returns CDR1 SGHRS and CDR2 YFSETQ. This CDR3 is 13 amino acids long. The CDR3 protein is CASSSGSSYEQYF. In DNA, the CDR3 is TGCGCCAGCAGTAGCGGGAGCTCCTACGAGCAGTACTTC.

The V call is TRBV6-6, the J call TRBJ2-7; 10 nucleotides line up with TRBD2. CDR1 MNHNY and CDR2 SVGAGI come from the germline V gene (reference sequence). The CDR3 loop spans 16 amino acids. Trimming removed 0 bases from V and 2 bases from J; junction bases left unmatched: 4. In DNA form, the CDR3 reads TGTGCCAGCAGTTACTCGCTAGCGGGAGACGCCTACGAGCAGTACTTC. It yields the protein CASSYSLAGDAYEQYF.

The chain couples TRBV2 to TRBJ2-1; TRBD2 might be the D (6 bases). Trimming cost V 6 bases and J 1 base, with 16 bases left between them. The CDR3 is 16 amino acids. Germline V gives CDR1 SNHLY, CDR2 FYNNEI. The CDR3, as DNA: TGTGCCAGCAGAGAGACCCGTGGGGGGTCCTACAATGAGCAGTTCTTC. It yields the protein CASRETRGGSYNEQFF. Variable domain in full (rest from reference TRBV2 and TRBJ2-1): EPEVTQTPSHQVTQMGQEVILRCVPISNHLYFYWYRQILGQKVEFLVSFYNNEISEKSEIFDDQFSVERPDGSNFTLKIRSTKLEDSAMYFCASRETRGGSYNEQFFGPGTRLTVL.

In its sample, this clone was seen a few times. This CDR3 reads CASSQEHRGSNQPQHF. As DNA, the CDR3 is TGCGCCAGCAGCCAGGAACACAGGGGTAGCAATCAGCCCCAGCATTTT. The chain links TRBV4-1 to TRBJ1-5; TRBD1 agrees at 7 bases. The V segment lost 3 bases and the J segment 0 bases; nucleotides outside the gene matches: 5. CDR1 and CDR2 (germline): MGHRA, YSYEKL. CDR3 size: 16 residues.

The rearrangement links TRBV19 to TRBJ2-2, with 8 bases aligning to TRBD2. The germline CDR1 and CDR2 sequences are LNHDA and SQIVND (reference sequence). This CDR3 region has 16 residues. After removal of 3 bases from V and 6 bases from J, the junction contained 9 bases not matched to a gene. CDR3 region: CASSILAGGRAGELFF. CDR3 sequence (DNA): TGTGCCAGTAGTATTCTGGCGGGAGGAAGGGCCGGGGAGCTGTTTTTT.

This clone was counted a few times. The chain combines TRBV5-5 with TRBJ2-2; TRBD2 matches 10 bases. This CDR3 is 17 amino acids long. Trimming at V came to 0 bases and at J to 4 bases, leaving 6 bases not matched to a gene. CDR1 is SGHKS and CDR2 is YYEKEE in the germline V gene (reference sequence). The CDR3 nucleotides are TGTGCCAGCAGCTTGGGGCCCGGGACTAGCGTCACCGGGGAGCTGTTTTTT. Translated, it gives CASSLGPGTSVTGELFF.

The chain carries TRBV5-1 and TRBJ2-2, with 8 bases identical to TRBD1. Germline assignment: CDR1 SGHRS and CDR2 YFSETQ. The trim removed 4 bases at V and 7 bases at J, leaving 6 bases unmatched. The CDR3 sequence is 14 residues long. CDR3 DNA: TGCGCCAGCAGCCGCGGACAGGGAAACGGGGAGCTGTTTTTT. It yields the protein CASSRGQGNGELFF.

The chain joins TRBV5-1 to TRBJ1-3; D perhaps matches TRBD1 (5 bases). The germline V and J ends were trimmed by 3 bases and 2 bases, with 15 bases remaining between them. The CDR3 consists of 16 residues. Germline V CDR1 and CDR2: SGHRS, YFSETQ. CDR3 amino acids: CASSSGTVEAGNTIYF. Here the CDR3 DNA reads TGCGCCAGCAGCTCGGGGACTGTAGAGGCTGGAAACACCATATATTTT.

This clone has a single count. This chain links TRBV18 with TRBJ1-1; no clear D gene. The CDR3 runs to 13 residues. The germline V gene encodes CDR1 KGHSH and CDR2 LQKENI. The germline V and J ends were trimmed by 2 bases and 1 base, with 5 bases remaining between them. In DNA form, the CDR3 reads TGTGCCAGCTCACCATCAGGGAACACTGAAGCTTTCTTT. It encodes CASSPSGNTEAFF.

Written as DNA, the CDR3 is TGTGCCAGTAGTATCCCTCGTGGCCCCGGGGCCAACGTCCTGACTTTC. This encodes CASSIPRGPGANVLTF. The chain is built from TRBV19 and TRBJ2-6; D is undetermined. Germline assignment: CDR1 LNHDA and CDR2 SQIVND (reference sequence). V was pared by 3 bases and J by 4 bases, with 13 bases between. The CDR3 is 16 residues long.

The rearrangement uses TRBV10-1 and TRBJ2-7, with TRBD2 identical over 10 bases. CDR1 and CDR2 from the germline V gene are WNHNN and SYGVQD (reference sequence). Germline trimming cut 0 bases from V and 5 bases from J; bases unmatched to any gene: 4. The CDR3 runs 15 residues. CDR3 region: CASSESLAGEHEQYF. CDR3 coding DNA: TGCGCCAGCAGTGAGTCGCTAGCGGGAGAGCACGAGCAGTACTTC.

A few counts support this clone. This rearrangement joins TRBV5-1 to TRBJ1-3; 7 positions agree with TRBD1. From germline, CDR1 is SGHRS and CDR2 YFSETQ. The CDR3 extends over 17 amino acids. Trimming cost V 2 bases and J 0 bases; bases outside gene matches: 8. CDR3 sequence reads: CASSFTYGDSSGNTIYF. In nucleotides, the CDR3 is TGCGCCAGCAGCTTCACATACGGGGACAGCTCTGGAAACACCATATATTTT.

The CDR3 here is CASSERVGLAGGRFYEQYF. The CDR3 nucleotides are TGTGCCAGCAGTGAGAGGGTGGGGCTAGCGGGAGGACGATTCTACGAGCAGTACTTC. This sequence joins TRBV2 and TRBJ2-7; 11 bases fit TRBD2. The V and J ends lost 3 bases and 3 bases, in that order; junction bases with no gene match: 16. Germline loops: CDR1 SNHLY, CDR2 FYNNEI. The CDR3 sequence is 19 residues long.

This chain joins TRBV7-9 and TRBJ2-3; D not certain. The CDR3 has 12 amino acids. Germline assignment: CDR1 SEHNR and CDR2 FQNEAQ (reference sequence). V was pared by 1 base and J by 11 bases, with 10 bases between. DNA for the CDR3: TGTGCCAGCAGCTTAGACTTTGTTGAGCAGTATTTT. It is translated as CASSLDFVEQYF.

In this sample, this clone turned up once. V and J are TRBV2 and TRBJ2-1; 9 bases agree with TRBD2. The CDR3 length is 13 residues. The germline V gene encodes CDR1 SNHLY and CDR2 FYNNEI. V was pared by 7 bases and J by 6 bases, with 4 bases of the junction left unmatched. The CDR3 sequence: CASNLAGLNEQFF. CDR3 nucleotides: TGTGCCAGCAACCTAGCGGGACTCAATGAGCAGTTCTTC.

CDR3 bases: TGTGCCAGCAGGGGAGCGGCCACAGATACGCAGTATTTT. Its translation: CASRGAATDTQYF. V usage is TRBV12-3 or TRBV12-4 and J usage is TRBJ2-3; maybe TRBD2 (5 bases). V gave up 6 bases and J gave up 2 bases, with 9 bases separating them. The CDR3 extends over 13 amino acids.

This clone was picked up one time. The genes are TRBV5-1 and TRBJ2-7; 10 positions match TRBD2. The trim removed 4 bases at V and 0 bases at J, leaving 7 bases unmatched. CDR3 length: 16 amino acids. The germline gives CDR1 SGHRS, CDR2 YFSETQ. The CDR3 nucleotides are TGCGCCAGCAGCCCTCACCGGACTAGCGGCTCCTACGAGCAGTACTTC. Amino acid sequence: CASSPHRTSGSYEQYF.

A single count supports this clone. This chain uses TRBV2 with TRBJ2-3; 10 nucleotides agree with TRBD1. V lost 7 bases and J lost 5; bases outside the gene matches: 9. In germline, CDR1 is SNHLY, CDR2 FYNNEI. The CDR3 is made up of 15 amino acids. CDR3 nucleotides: TGTGCCAGCACCTTAGACAGGGGGCGAGGAGATACGCAGTATTTT. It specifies CASTLDRGRGDTQYF. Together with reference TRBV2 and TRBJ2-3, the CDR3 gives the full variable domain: EPEVTQTPSHQVTQMGQEVILRCVPISNHLYFYWYRQILGQKVEFLVSFYNNEISEKSEIFDDQFSVERPDGSNFTLKIRSTKLEDSAMYFCASTLDRGRGDTQYFGPGTRLTVL.

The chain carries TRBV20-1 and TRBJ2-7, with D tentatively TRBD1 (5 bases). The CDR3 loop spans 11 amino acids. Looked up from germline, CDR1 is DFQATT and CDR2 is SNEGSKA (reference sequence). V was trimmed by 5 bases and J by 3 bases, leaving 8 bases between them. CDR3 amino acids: CSAQTDYEQYF. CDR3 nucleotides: TGCAGTGCTCAGACAGACTACGAGCAGTACTTC.

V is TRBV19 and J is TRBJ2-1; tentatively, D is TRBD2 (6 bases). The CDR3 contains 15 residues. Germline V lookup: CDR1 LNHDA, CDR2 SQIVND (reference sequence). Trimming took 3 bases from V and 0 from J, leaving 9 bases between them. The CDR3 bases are TGTGCCAGTAGTATCCGCGGGACCTCCTACAATGAGCAGTTCTTC. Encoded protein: CASSIRGTSYNEQFF.

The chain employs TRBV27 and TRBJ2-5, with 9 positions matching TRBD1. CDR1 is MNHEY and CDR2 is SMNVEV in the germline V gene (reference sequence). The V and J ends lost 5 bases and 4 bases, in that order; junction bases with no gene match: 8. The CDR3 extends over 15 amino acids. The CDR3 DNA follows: TGTGCCAGCAGTCGGGGGACAGGGTCAGCAGAGACCCAGTACTTC. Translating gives CASSRGTGSAETQYF.